The clone carrying this T cell receptor (beta chain) has a count of ten or more. The data originate from a study of CD8 T cells in ankylosing spondylitis. V lost 0 bases to trimming and J lost 4 bases, with 5 bases between them. The CDR3 length is 14 residues. Germline assignment: CDR1 SGHRS and CDR2 YFSETQ. One entry per CDR3 protein, called by TCRdb with MiXCR from the 5' RACE reads. Of about 250,000 distinct CDR3 sequences listed, roughly a quarter were seen once; the top ten hold roughly 0.67%. The sample taken for sequencing was blood, either unsorted or a sorted T cell fraction (not recorded which). This TCR came from a male donor with ankylosing spondylitis or in good health (not recorded which). This sequence joins TRBV5-1 and TRBJ2-6, with D unresolved. This chain's CDR3 is CASSLGTGANVLTF. Here the CDR3 DNA reads TGCGCCAGCAGCTTGGGTACCGGGGCCAACGTCCTGACTTTC.